The 31 T cell receptor beta chains below all came from one sample that was sequenced in a study of cytomegalovirus exposure and HLA in healthy donors. This PCR relied on a set of 60 Vbeta primers and 13 Jbeta primers. Profiling relied on immunoSEQ multiplex PCR, and the TCRdb table lists in-frame clones only, not all of them. The profile covers approximately 150,000 clones, with just under 85% appearing a single time and roughly 5.2% taken by the ten largest. What was sequenced was PBMCs. These receptors originate from a girl under 18 in good health and CMV-seropositive.

The V call is TRBV2, the J call TRBJ1-1; 7 nucleotides align to TRBD1. V shed 10 bases, J shed 3 bases, and the junction held 23 bases outside the gene matches. From germline, CDR1 is SNHLY and CDR2 FYNNEI. The CDR3 has 18 amino acids. In DNA form, the CDR3 reads TGTGCCATCGCCGGATACATTTGGAGACAGGGATTATACACTGAAGCTTTCTTT. Protein sequence: CAIAGYIWRQGLYTEAFF. Variable domain in full (rest from reference TRBV2 and TRBJ1-1): EPEVTQTPSHQVTQMGQEVILRCVPISNHLYFYWYRQILGQKVEFLVSFYNNEISEKSEIFDDQFSVERPDGSNFTLKIRSTKLEDSAMYFCAIAGYIWRQGLYTEAFFGQGTRLTVV.

The chain has TRBV6-6 and TRBJ1-1, with D unclear. Per the germline V gene, CDR1 is MNHNY and CDR2 is SVGAGI (reference sequence). The V and J ends lost 1 base and 11 bases respectively, with 5 bases between them. The CDR3 is made up of 10 amino acids. The CDR3: CASSYFGAFF. The CDR3 DNA sequence: TGTGCCAGCAGTTACTTCGGGGCTTTCTTT.

This clone has just one count. V gene TRBV4-2 combines with J gene TRBJ2-5, with D maybe TRBD2 (6 bases). Germline CDR1 reads LGHNA; CDR2 reads YNFKEQ. V was trimmed by 4 bases and J by 6 bases, leaving 18 bases between them. The CDR3 covers 15 residues. The CDR3 protein is CASSPTSGTHQTQYF. DNA of the CDR3: TGTGCCAGCAGCCCAACTTCCGGGACTCACCAGACCCAGTACTTC.

This chain joins TRBV5-1 and TRBJ2-7; D is possibly TRBD1 (6 bases). The CDR3 is made up of 14 amino acids. V lost 0 bases and J 6 bases, leaving 13 bases between the germline ends. The germline V gene encodes CDR1 SGHRS and CDR2 YFSETQ. CDR3 region: CASSLDTGLVEQYF. The CDR3 DNA follows: TGCGCCAGCAGCTTGGACACAGGGTTAGTCGAGCAGTACTTC.

CDR3 in DNA: TGTGCCAGCAGCCAGGACAGGGATCAGCCCCAGCATTTT. It specifies CASSQDRDQPQHF. This rearrangement joins TRBV5-5 to TRBJ1-5, with TRBD1 matching over 8 bases. The J segment lost 5 bases and the V segment lost 4 bases, leaving 2 bases of the junction unmatched. The CDR3 contains 13 residues. Germline loops: CDR1 SGHKS, CDR2 YYEKEE (reference sequence).

This sequence joins TRBV18 and TRBJ1-1; D might be TRBD1 (6 bases). CDR3 length: 15 residues. V was trimmed by 3 bases and J by 3 bases, leaving 14 bases between them. CDR1 KGHSH and CDR2 LQKENI come from the germline V gene. The CDR3 DNA reads TGTGCCAGCTCACCCCGGCAGGGGCAGGACACTGAAGCTTTCTTT. Amino acids: CASSPRQGQDTEAFF.

This sequence joins TRBV18 and TRBJ1-1; TRBD1 is a possible D gene (5 bases). The CDR3 has 14 amino acids. The V end was cut by 2 bases, the J end by 4 bases, with 11 bases between. Germline lookup yields CDR1 KGHSH and CDR2 LQKENI. CDR3 protein: CASSPEEGATEAFF. CDR3 nucleotides: TGTGCCAGCTCACCAGAGGAAGGGGCCACTGAAGCTTTCTTT.

J is TRBJ1-5 and V is TRBV5-8; TRBD1 might be the D (5 bases). V gave up 7 bases and J gave up 2 bases, with 7 bases separating them. Germline-derived CDR1 and CDR2 are SGHTS and YDEGEE. The CDR3 spans 12 residues. This CDR3 is CASLTGNQPQHF. The CDR3 coding sequence is TGTGCCAGCCTGACAGGCAATCAGCCCCAGCATTTT.

The chain combines TRBV29-1 with TRBJ1-1; 8 bases map to TRBD1. V lost 5 bases to trimming and J lost 4 bases; unmatched junction nucleotides: 9. The CDR3 runs 14 residues. Germline assignment: CDR1 SQVTM and CDR2 ANQGSEA. The DNA for the CDR3 is TGCAGCGTTTACTACAGGGGGGTCTCCACTGAAGCTTTCTTT. It specifies CSVYYRGVSTEAFF.

The genes are TRBV9 and TRBJ2-1; TRBD2 agrees at 9 bases. Germline loops: CDR1 SGDLS, CDR2 YYNGEE. V shed 3 bases, J shed 4 bases, and the junction held 8 bases outside the gene matches. The CDR3 is 16 residues long. The CDR3 DNA reads TGTGCCAGCAGCGCCGCTCTAGCGGGGCTTTACAATGAGCAGTTCTTC. This translates into CASSAALAGLYNEQFF.

The gene calls are TRBV14 and TRBJ2-2; maybe TRBD2 (5 bases). From germline, CDR1 is SGHDN and CDR2 FVKESK. With 4 bases removed from V and 5 bases from J, the gap between germline ends came to 8 bases. The CDR3 consists of 13 residues. CDR3 residues: CASSPRGTGELFF. The CDR3 nucleotides are TGTGCCAGCAGCCCTCGGGGTACCGGGGAGCTGTTTTTT.

The chain carries TRBV29-1 and TRBJ2-1; D possibly corresponds to TRBD1 (5 bases). The V gene lost 7 bases and the J gene lost 0 bases, with 19 bases spanning the gap. Germline V gene lookup returns CDR1 SQVTM and CDR2 ANQGSEA. The CDR3 has 16 residues. As DNA, the CDR3 is TGCAGCGGGATACTACTGTTAGGGGACTCCTACAATGAGCAGTTCTTC. Translated, it gives CSGILLLGDSYNEQFF.

This clone came up a few times. This sequence joins TRBV27 and TRBJ1-6; D is perhaps TRBD1 (5 bases). Germline V CDR1 and CDR2: MNHEY, SMNVEV (reference sequence). V was shortened by 1 base and J by 3 bases, with 13 bases between the two germline ends. This CDR3 region has 17 residues. CDR3 in DNA: TGTGCCAGCAGTTTATTTGCAGGGAGGAACTATAATTCACCCCTCCACTTT. This encodes CASSLFAGRNYNSPLHF.

This clone has a single count. This rearrangement joins TRBV7-8 to TRBJ2-7; 7 bases line up with TRBD2. CDR3 length equals 14 residues. Losses at the gene ends were 4 bases for V and 5 bases for J; bases not matched to a gene: 8. CDR1 and CDR2 from the germline V gene are SGHVS and FQNEAQ. CDR3 coding DNA: TGTGCCAGCAGCTGGGAGGGCGTATCCGACGAGCAGTACTTC. This gives the protein CASSWEGVSDEQYF.

The rearrangement joins TRBV27 to TRBJ1-1; D might be TRBD1 (5 bases). CDR1 is MNHEY, CDR2 SMNVEV, per germline (reference sequence). V gave up 8 bases and J gave up 6 bases, with 19 bases separating them. This CDR3 has 14 amino acids. CDR3 in amino acids: CASRGDLRGSEAFF. In DNA, the CDR3 is TGTGCCAGCCGGGGGGACCTCCGCGGATCTGAAGCTTTCTTT.

This chain uses TRBV6-6 with TRBJ1-2, with D uncertain. The length of the CDR3 is 15 residues. Germline V gives CDR1 MNHNY, CDR2 SVGAGI (reference sequence). Trimming took 7 bases from V and 1 from J, leaving 16 bases between them. The CDR3 sequence is CASTEGGRVNYGYTF. CDR3 nucleotide sequence: TGTGCCAGCACCGAGGGAGGACGGGTTAACTATGGCTACACCTTC.

The genes are TRBV6-1 and TRBJ1-4; D is uncertain. The CDR3 contains 16 residues. Trimming shortened V by 1 base and J by 5 bases, and 14 bases separated the two germline ends. Germline CDR1 reads MNHNS; CDR2 reads SASEGT. CDR3 DNA sequence: TGTGCCAGCAGTGAAGACCCCAGAAACGTAAATGAAAAACTGTTTTTT. This sequence encodes CASSEDPRNVNEKLFF.

This sequence joins TRBV2 and TRBJ2-7, with D maybe TRBD2 (5 bases). The CDR3 is 15 residues long. Trimming cost V 5 bases and J 13 bases, with 27 bases left between them. Looked up from germline, CDR1 is SNHLY and CDR2 is FYNNEI. This CDR3 reads CASSFRSEVASLPYF. In nucleotides, the CDR3 is TGTGCCAGCAGTTTCCGATCGGAGGTAGCTAGTCTCCCTTACTTC.

The genes are TRBV9 and TRBJ1-1, with a tentative D call TRBD1 (6 bases). Trimming left V 0 bases short and J 3 bases short, with 9 bases between. Germline CDR1 reads SGDLS; CDR2 reads YYNGEE. The CDR3 sequence is 14 residues long. The CDR3 nucleotides read TGTGCCAGCAGCGTAGGGGACACTTACACTGAAGCTTTCTTT. This sequence encodes CASSVGDTYTEAFF.

The gene calls are TRBV5-8 and TRBJ1-2; D unresolved. The CDR3 length is 13 residues. Germline V gene lookup returns CDR1 SGHTS and CDR2 YDEGEE. The V and J ends lost 0 bases and 3 bases respectively, with 6 bases between them. The CDR3 nucleotides are TGTGCCAGCAGCTTGGACGGGTACTATGGCTACACCTTC. It specifies CASSLDGYYGYTF.

V gene TRBV2 combines with J gene TRBJ1-1, with 9 bases fitting TRBD1. The J segment lost 4 bases and the V segment lost 6 bases, leaving 3 bases of the junction unmatched. The CDR3 totals 13 residues. Germline V gene sequence: CDR1 SNHLY, CDR2 FYNNEI. Written as DNA, the CDR3 is TGTGCCAGCAGAAAGACAGGGGGCACTGAAGCTTTCTTT. This translates into CASRKTGGTEAFF. Variable domain in full (rest from reference TRBV2 and TRBJ1-1): EPEVTQTPSHQVTQMGQEVILRCVPISNHLYFYWYRQILGQKVEFLVSFYNNEISEKSEIFDDQFSVERPDGSNFTLKIRSTKLEDSAMYFCASRKTGGTEAFFGQGTRLTVV.

This sequence joins TRBV5-6 and TRBJ1-2, with D perhaps matching TRBD1 (6 bases). V lost 3 bases, J lost 2 bases, and 20 bases lay in between. The CDR3 is 17 residues long. CDR1 is SGHDT and CDR2 is YYEEEE in the germline V gene. The CDR3 reads CASSSPGQRLWNYGYTF. CDR3 DNA sequence: TGTGCCAGCAGCTCCCCGGGACAACGCTTGTGGAACTATGGCTACACCTTC.

As DNA, the CDR3 is TGTGCCAGCTCACTCGACAGGGGAATTTCTGGAAACACCATATATTTT. As protein: CASSLDRGISGNTIYF. The chain carries TRBV18 and TRBJ1-3; 8 bases map to TRBD1. J lost 1 base, V lost 4 bases, and 6 bases had no gene match. The germline V gene encodes CDR1 KGHSH and CDR2 LQKENI. The CDR3 has 16 residues.

The rearrangement uses TRBV5-1 and TRBJ2-2; D might be TRBD2 (6 bases). Trimming cost V 3 bases and J 0 bases, with 12 bases left between them. This CDR3 is 16 amino acids long. Germline V gene sequence: CDR1 SGHRS, CDR2 YFSETQ. CDR3 bases: TGCGCCAGCAGCTGGGAGGTGTTGGCGAACACCGGGGAGCTGTTTTTT. Protein: CASSWEVLANTGELFF.

The chain has TRBV7-2 and TRBJ2-5; D perhaps matches TRBD1 (5 bases). Germline loops: CDR1 SGHTA, CDR2 FQGNSA. The CDR3 covers 15 residues. Trimming cost V 1 base and J 5 bases, with 14 bases left between them. As DNA, the CDR3 is TGTGCCAGCAGCTTAGGCCCCGCCAGGGTCGAGACCCAGTACTTC. It specifies CASSLGPARVETQYF. The entire variable domain, with the rest obtained from reference TRBV7-2 and TRBJ2-5, is as follows: GAGVSQSPSNKVTEKGKDVELRCDPISGHTALYWYRQSLGQGLEFLIYFQGNSAPDKSGLPSDRFSAERTGGSVSTLTIQRTQQEDSAVYLCASSLGPARVETQYFGPGTRLLVL.

V usage is TRBV6-5 and J usage is TRBJ1-2; TRBD1 matches 7 bases. Germline V gene lookup returns CDR1 MNHEY and CDR2 SVGAGI. The CDR3 runs to 14 residues. J was trimmed by 0 bases and V by 5 bases; bases with no gene match: 3. In DNA form, the CDR3 reads TGTGCCAGCAGTAGGGACAGACCTAACTATGGCTACACCTTC. It encodes CASSRDRPNYGYTF.

This chain joins TRBV5-6 and TRBJ1-6; D call uncertain. The CDR3 sequence is 12 residues long. The V gene lost 3 bases and the J gene lost 6 bases, with 4 bases spanning the gap. Germline V gene lookup returns CDR1 SGHDT and CDR2 YYEEEE. CDR3 bases: TGTGCCAGCAGCTCGGGTAATTCACCCCTCCACTTT. This sequence encodes CASSSGNSPLHF.

V and J are TRBV10-2 and TRBJ1-5; no clear D gene. Trimming removed 4 bases at V and 6 bases at J, with 10 bases between. CDR3 length: 13 residues. The germline V gene encodes CDR1 WSHSY and CDR2 SAAADI. CDR3 region: CASSGRPIQPQHF. DNA of the CDR3: TGCGCCAGCAGTGGGAGACCTATTCAGCCCCAGCATTTT.

The rearrangement joins TRBV18 to TRBJ2-7; D might be TRBD1 (6 bases). The CDR3 spans 15 residues. Germline V gene sequence: CDR1 KGHSH, CDR2 LQKENI. V was cut by 6 bases and J by 3 bases, with 18 bases left in between. The CDR3 region is CASSPLAGQYYEQYF. The CDR3 region has the DNA TGTGCCAGCTCGCCCTTGGCCGGACAGTACTACGAGCAGTACTTC.

The V call is TRBV11-2, the J call TRBJ1-4; 7 nucleotides match TRBD1. Germline CDR1 reads SGHAT; CDR2 reads FQNNGV. Trimming took 6 bases from V and 1 from J; bases not matched to a gene: 14. The CDR3 runs 18 residues. Written as DNA, the CDR3 is TGTGCCAGCAGACCGGGCAGGGGGGAGAAAAGAACTAATGAAAAACTGTTTTTT. Amino acids: CASRPGRGEKRTNEKLFF.

The rearrangement uses TRBV7-9 and TRBJ1-2; D might be TRBD1 (6 bases). The CDR3 consists of 13 residues. Germline V lookup: CDR1 SEHNR, CDR2 FQNEAQ (reference sequence). V was pared by 5 bases and J by 6 bases, with 13 bases between. The CDR3 sequence is CASSPGGGHGYTF. Written as DNA, the CDR3 is TGTGCCAGCAGCCCCGGGGGGGGGCATGGCTACACCTTC.